The count of the clone carrying this T cell receptor beta chain is one. Antigen: not known. The CDR3 totals 17 residues. CDR1 and CDR2 from the germline V gene are SGHTA and FQGNSA. Unmatched junction bases numbered 9, after V lost 1 base and J lost 4 bases. These data come from a study of T cell responses to AZD1222 COVID-19 vaccine. Study results and caveats: Possibly, clonal diversity was underestimated; donors were largely white British and included more females.

Assay: immunoSEQ multiplex PCR; the TCRdb copy retains only in-frame clones and omits some. Among some 180,000 clones listed, approximately 92% were seen once. This specimen was peripheral blood, taken 28 days after the second dose of the MenACWY control vaccine. The chain combines TRBV7-2 with TRBJ2-3; 9 bases match TRBD2. This clonotype originated in an adult who received the MenACWY meningococcal vaccine as a control. CDR3 protein: CASSLGGRAGGADTQYF. The CDR3 nucleotides read TGTGCCAGCAGCTTAGGAGGTCGCGCGGGGGGGGCAGATACGCAGTATTTT.